A selection of T cell receptor beta chains follows, all from one sample in a study of shared clonotypes between healthy human individuals. Here immunoSEQ multiplex PCR was the method, and the copy in TCRdb shows in-frame clones only, minus some. Here the sample spans millions of clones, roughly nine tenths being singletons. Sequences were obtained from naive CD4+ T cells sorted from blood. The receptors originated from a man between 18 and 29 years old in good health. Both conserved end residues are part of each CDR3. The D gene is left open where the match is weak. Clone size is stated in some rows and not others, as once, few, many or a class when expanded.

abundance: NA; j_gene: TRBJ2-1; v_gene: TRBV9; d_gene: TRBD2; CDR3nt: TGTGCCAGCAGCGTAGGGGGACTAGTGGGACACAATGAGCAGTTCTTC; CDR3aa: CASSVGGLVGHNEQFF
abundance: NA; j_gene: TRBJ2-3; v_gene: TRBV5-1; d_gene: NA; CDR3nt: TGCGCCAGCAGCTTGCAAGGCGGTTCGGGAGCAGATACGCAGTATTTT; CDR3aa: CASSLQGGSGADTQYF
abundance: NA; j_gene: TRBJ1-2; v_gene: TRBV7-9; d_gene: TRBD1; CDR3nt: TGTGCCAGCAGCCCCGGAAGGGAGGAGCCGGGACAGGGGGCGGGTGGCTACACCTTC; CDR3aa: CASSPGREEPGQGAGGYTF
abundance: NA; j_gene: TRBJ1-1; v_gene: TRBV2; d_gene: NA; CDR3nt: TGTGCCAGCAGTGAAAAGTACGGGACGAACACTGAAGCTTTCTTT; CDR3aa: CASSEKYGTNTEAFF
abundance: NA; j_gene: TRBJ2-5; v_gene: TRBV11-2; d_gene: NA; CDR3nt: TGTGCCAGCAGCTTAAGAAGTGAGCCGGGGCAAGAGACCCAGTACTTC; CDR3aa: CASSLRSEPGQETQYF
abundance: NA; j_gene: TRBJ2-2; v_gene: TRBV6-1; d_gene: TRBD1; CDR3nt: TGTGCCAGCAGTGCCCGACAGGGGGGATGGGGGGAGCTGTTTTTT; CDR3aa: CASSARQGGWGELFF
abundance: few; j_gene: TRBJ2-1; v_gene: TRBV6-5; d_gene: NA; CDR3nt: TGTGCCAGCAGTTACGGGGATGAGCAGTTCTTC; CDR3aa: CASSYGDEQFF
abundance: once; j_gene: TRBJ1-1; v_gene: TRBV6-5; d_gene: NA; CDR3nt: TGTGCCAGCAAACGTGTCAGGAACACTGAAGCTTTCTTT; CDR3aa: CASKRVRNTEAFF
abundance: NA; j_gene: TRBJ1-6; v_gene: TRBV18; d_gene: TRBD1; CDR3nt: TGTGCCAGCTCGGCCGGGACAGGGTACTATAATTCACCCCTCCACTTT; CDR3aa: CASSAGTGYYNSPLHF
abundance: NA; j_gene: TRBJ1-1; v_gene: TRBV11-2; d_gene: TRBD1; CDR3nt: TGTGCCAGCAGTCGAACAGGGGGGGGTGAAGCTTTCTTT; CDR3aa: CASSRTGGGEAFF
abundance: NA; j_gene: TRBJ1-5; v_gene: TRBV28; d_gene: NA; CDR3nt: TGTGCCAGCTTCGGTGGGGGCAATCAGCCCCAGCATTTT; CDR3aa: CASFGGGNQPQHF
abundance: NA; j_gene: TRBJ1-5; v_gene: TRBV6-1; d_gene: TRBD1; CDR3nt: TGTGCCAGCAGCCAGACAGGGCTAAGCAATCAGCCCCAGCATTTT; CDR3aa: CASSQTGLSNQPQHF
abundance: once; j_gene: TRBJ1-5; v_gene: TRBV28; d_gene: NA; CDR3nt: TGTGCCAGCAGGGATAATAGCAATCAGCCCCAGCATTTT; CDR3aa: CASRDNSNQPQHF
abundance: NA; j_gene: TRBJ1-2; v_gene: TRBV18; d_gene: NA; CDR3nt: TGTGCCAGCTCACCACAAAGGGCATCTGGCTACACCTTC; CDR3aa: CASSPQRASGYTF
abundance: NA; j_gene: TRBJ2-3; v_gene: TRBV5-1; d_gene: NA; CDR3nt: TGCGCCAGCAGCTTGGGGACTCAGGGCGATACGCAGTATTTT; CDR3aa: CASSLGTQGDTQYF
abundance: few; j_gene: TRBJ1-1; v_gene: TRBV10-3; d_gene: TRBD1; CDR3nt: TGTGCCACCAGGACAGGGGTGAGCACTGAAGCTTTCTTT; CDR3aa: CATRTGVSTEAFF
abundance: once; j_gene: TRBJ2-3; v_gene: TRBV6-5; d_gene: NA; CDR3nt: TGTGCCAGCAGTAAGAGCGGAAGCACAGATACGCAGTATTTT; CDR3aa: CASSKSGSTDTQYF
abundance: NA; j_gene: TRBJ1-5; v_gene: TRBV2; d_gene: NA; CDR3nt: TGTGCCAGCAGCAGGGATAGCAATCAGCCCCAGCATTTT; CDR3aa: CASSRDSNQPQHF
abundance: once; j_gene: TRBJ1-6; v_gene: TRBV7-9; d_gene: NA; CDR3nt: TGTGCCAGCAGCTTTTCCTATTCGGCAGGCCTTAATTCACCCCTCCACTTT; CDR3aa: CASSFSYSAGLNSPLHF
abundance: NA; j_gene: TRBJ2-3; v_gene: TRBV30; d_gene: NA; CDR3nt: TGTGCCTGGAGTGTACCCCTGGATACGCAGTATTTT; CDR3aa: CAWSVPLDTQYF
abundance: NA; j_gene: TRBJ2-5; v_gene: TRBV6-4; d_gene: TRBD2; CDR3nt: TGTGCCAGCAGTGACTCGAGTCGGGGTAGCGGGAGAATGCAAGAGACCCAGTACTTC; CDR3aa: CASSDSSRGSGRMQETQYF
abundance: few; j_gene: TRBJ1-5; v_gene: TRBV6-5; d_gene: NA; CDR3nt: TGTGCCAGCAGTAGGCTTAGCAATCAGCCCCAGCATTTT; CDR3aa: CASSRLSNQPQHF
abundance: NA; j_gene: TRBJ2-7; v_gene: TRBV11-2; d_gene: TRBD1; CDR3nt: TGTGCCAGCAGCTTAGTATTGGGACAGAGCTACGAGCAGTACTTC; CDR3aa: CASSLVLGQSYEQYF
abundance: once; j_gene: TRBJ2-2; v_gene: TRBV5-4; d_gene: NA; CDR3nt: TGTGCCAGCAGCTTGGGAGGTAGCCGCGGGGCGAACACCGGGGAGCTGTTTTTT; CDR3aa: CASSLGGSRGANTGELFF
abundance: NA; j_gene: TRBJ1-1; v_gene: TRBV19; d_gene: NA; CDR3nt: TGTGCCAGTAGTTCCAGGGTGGGGACTGAAGCTTTCTTT; CDR3aa: CASSSRVGTEAFF
abundance: NA; j_gene: TRBJ1-2; v_gene: TRBV5-1; d_gene: NA; CDR3nt: TGCGCCAGCAGCTTGTTATCTGGGCCTGAGTATGGCTACACCTTC; CDR3aa: CASSLLSGPEYGYTF
abundance: NA; j_gene: TRBJ2-4; v_gene: TRBV7-2; d_gene: NA; CDR3nt: TGTGCCAGCAGCTTTGTCTCGGAGCCTCAGTACTTC; CDR3aa: CASSFVSEPQYF
abundance: once; j_gene: TRBJ1-3; v_gene: TRBV5-1; d_gene: TRBD1; CDR3nt: TGCGCCAGCAGCTCGACAGGGGACTCTGGAAACACCATATATTTT; CDR3aa: CASSSTGDSGNTIYF
abundance: NA; j_gene: TRBJ2-2; v_gene: TRBV18; d_gene: NA; CDR3nt: TGTGCCAGCTCACCATGGAGCGGGGAGCTGTTTTTT; CDR3aa: CASSPWSGELFF
abundance: NA; j_gene: TRBJ2-3; v_gene: TRBV5-1; d_gene: TRBD2; CDR3nt: TGCGCCAGCAGCTTGGCTAGCGGGAGGGCCCCAGATACGCAGTATTTT; CDR3aa: CASSLASGRAPDTQYF